The next 20 T cell receptor beta chains were all read from a single sample in a study of Graves' ophthalmopathy and Graves' hyperthyroidism. The sequenced template was RNA, covering the TCR beta CDR3 region. The workflow started with a first-round RT-PCR run with HTBI primers and then moved on to a second-round multiplex PCR. TCRdb processed the multiplex PCR reads anew with MiXCR; each CDR3 protein has one entry. The sample has about 480,000 distinct CDR3 sequences, roughly an eighth seen once. Sequenced: blood. Receptors originate from a woman in her 30s with Graves' ophthalmopathy.

This clonotype has a count of ten or more. The V gene is TRBV7-8, the J gene TRBJ2-5, with 9 bases matching TRBD2. The V gene end was trimmed by 2 bases and the J gene end by 3 bases; junction bases not matched to a gene: 7. CDR3 length: 16 amino acids. CDR1 is SGHVS and CDR2 is FQNEAQ in the germline V gene. This chain's CDR3 is CASSLWRRGGKETQYF. Here the CDR3 DNA reads TGTGCCAGCAGCTTATGGCGGCGGGGGGGAAAAGAGACCCAGTACTTC.

This clonotype occurred many times. V usage is TRBV5-1 and J usage is TRBJ2-7; 9 nucleotides agree with TRBD1. J was trimmed by 2 bases and V by 3 bases; bases with no gene match: 3. The CDR3 sequence is 14 residues long. Per the germline V gene, CDR1 is SGHRS and CDR2 is YFSETQ. CDR3 sequence (DNA): TGCGCCAGCAGCTGGGGGACAGGGCCCTACGAGCAGTACTTC. Translation gives CASSWGTGPYEQYF.

The table lists this clonotype with many counts. The genes are TRBV19 and TRBJ1-1; 7 positions match TRBD1. This CDR3 spans 15 amino acids. The V gene end was trimmed by 7 bases and the J gene end by 0 bases; junction bases not matched to a gene: 8. Germline-derived CDR1 and CDR2 are LNHDA and SQIVND (reference sequence). The CDR3 region is CASTTDRVMNTEAFF. CDR3 DNA sequence: TGTGCCAGTACCACAGACAGGGTTATGAACACTGAAGCTTTCTTT.

The chain is built from TRBV10-1 and TRBJ2-5, with D tentatively TRBD2 (5 bases). The V end was cut by 3 bases, the J end by 4 bases, with 12 bases between. Looked up from germline, CDR1 is WNHNN and CDR2 is SYGVQD (reference sequence). This CDR3 contains 14 residues. The CDR3 reads CASSDGYAGETQYF. DNA of the CDR3: TGCGCCAGCAGTGATGGGTATGCGGGAGAGACCCAGTACTTC.

This clonotype was seen a handful of times. A much bigger clone sits one base away, suggesting this may be a read error. The chain recombines TRBV19 with TRBJ2-2; D possibly corresponds to TRBD2 (5 bases). The CDR3 is 14 amino acids. Germline CDR1 reads LNHDA; CDR2 reads SQIVND (reference sequence). CDR3 protein: CASSIRGLTGELCF. The CDR3 nucleotides are TGTGCCAGTAGTATCCGAGGTCTGACCGGGGAGCTGTGTTTT.

This clonotype has at least ten counts. The genes are TRBV6-1 and TRBJ2-2; D perhaps matches TRBD1 (7 bases). This CDR3 region has 15 residues. The germline V and J ends were trimmed by 6 bases and 7 bases, with 18 bases remaining between them. The V gene's germline CDR1 is MNHNS and CDR2 SASEGT. CDR3 in amino acids: CASRDGQAGGGELFF. In DNA, the CDR3 is TGTGCCAGCAGGGACGGACAGGCCGGGGGCGGGGAGCTGTTTTTT.

This clonotype was seen many times. The chain employs TRBV29-1 and TRBJ2-7; D is perhaps TRBD2 (6 bases). This CDR3 has 13 amino acids. V shed 1 base and J shed 4 bases, with 11 bases lying between them. CDR1 is SQVTM and CDR2 is ANQGSEA in the germline V gene. The CDR3 reads CSVEVPTRYEQYF. CDR3 DNA sequence: TGCAGCGTTGAAGTCCCGACTAGATACGAGCAGTACTTC.

Remarks on this clonotype: Given the absence of the conserved phenylalanine or tryptophan at the CDR3 end, a read error is likely. The V and J genes are TRBV11-2 and TRBJ2-7; perhaps TRBD1 as D (6 bases). V dropped 1 base and J dropped 8 bases, with 18 bases sitting between them. The length of the CDR3 is 15 residues. Germline CDR1 and CDR2: SGHAT and FQNNGV. In nucleotides, the CDR3 is TGTGCCAGCAGCTTAGGCTGGGACACCCTTACCAAGCAGTACTAC. Translation gives CASSLGWDTLTKQYY.

This clonotype has a count of ten or more. This rearrangement joins TRBV20-1 to TRBJ2-4; possible D gene TRBD1, 5 bases. Germline V gene data show CDR1 as DFQATT and CDR2 as SNEGSKA (reference sequence). Trimming took 0 bases from V and 8 from J, leaving 14 bases between them. CDR3 size: 14 residues. The CDR3 loop reads CSAREGQGRHIQYF. Here the CDR3 DNA reads TGCAGTGCTAGAGAGGGTCAGGGTAGGCACATTCAGTACTTC.

This clonotype occurred many times. The chain couples TRBV12-3 or TRBV12-4 to TRBJ1-6, with D maybe TRBD1 (5 bases). V shed 10 bases and J shed 8 bases, with 18 bases lying between them. CDR3 length: 14 residues. CDR3 bases: TGTGCCAACAATCATGTAGGGGATGATTCACCCCTCCACTTT. This encodes CANNHVGDDSPLHF.

This clonotype showed up many times. The chain has TRBV13 and TRBJ1-1; TRBD1 aligns across 7 bases. Germline lookup yields CDR1 PRHDT and CDR2 FYEKMQ (reference sequence). This CDR3 has 15 residues. Trimming took 1 base from V and 5 from J; bases not matched to a gene: 7. The CDR3 reads CASSLAQQGITEAFF. The CDR3 DNA follows: TGTGCCAGCAGCTTAGCGCAACAGGGGATTACTGAAGCTTTCTTT.

This clonotype was seen more than once but under ten times. V and J are TRBV11-1 and TRBJ2-7, with TRBD1 matching over 10 bases. This CDR3 has 14 amino acids. Germline V gene lookup returns CDR1 SGHAT and CDR2 FQDESV (reference sequence). J gave up 7 bases and V 5 bases, and 8 bases lay outside the gene matches. In DNA, the CDR3 is TGTGCCAGCAGCACCCGGGACAGGGGTGGTGAGCAGTACTTC. This gives the protein CASSTRDRGGEQYF.

This clonotype was counted many times. The rearrangement links TRBV19 to TRBJ1-5; 9 bases are shared with TRBD1. Trimming removed 5 bases from V and 5 bases from J; junction bases left unmatched: 10. The CDR3 runs 16 residues. The germline V gene encodes CDR1 LNHDA and CDR2 SQIVND (reference sequence). The CDR3 reads CASSLPGQGQYQPQHF. As DNA, the CDR3 is TGTGCCAGTAGTCTCCCGGGACAGGGTCAATATCAGCCCCAGCATTTT.

The rearrangement joins TRBV10-3 to TRBJ1-2; a possible D gene is TRBD1 (5 bases). The CDR3 is 15 residues long. Germline CDR1 ENHRY, CDR2 SYGVKD. Trimming shortened V by 7 bases and J by 5 bases, and 20 bases separated the two germline ends. The CDR3 spells CAINKGDSGPYGYTF. DNA of the CDR3: TGTGCCATCAACAAGGGAGACAGTGGGCCGTATGGCTACACCTTC.

This clonotype has ten or more counts. The chain has TRBV12-3 or TRBV12-4 and TRBJ1-1, with a weak D call TRBD1 (6 bases). V was cut by 6 bases and J by 4 bases, with 12 bases left in between. The CDR3 contains 13 residues. CDR3 amino acids: CASRTGRATEAFF. The DNA for the CDR3 is TGTGCCAGCAGAACAGGGAGAGCCACTGAAGCTTTCTTT.

This clonotype was observed many times. The gene calls are TRBV20-1 and TRBJ1-5; possibly TRBD1 for D (6 bases). The CDR3 runs 16 residues. V shed 3 bases and J shed 2 bases, with 17 bases lying between them. Per germline, CDR1 DFQATT and CDR2 SNEGSKA (reference sequence). The CDR3 nucleotides read TGCAGTGCTAGGCGTGGGGGCGTAAGACGCAATCAGCCCCAGCATTTT. This translates into CSARRGGVRRNQPQHF.

Many counts were recorded for this clonotype. This chain uses TRBV6-5 with TRBJ1-6; D is possibly TRBD1 (6 bases). V lost 7 bases and J 7 bases, leaving 14 bases between the germline ends. Germline CDR1 reads MNHEY; CDR2 reads SVGAGI. The CDR3 has 14 amino acids. The CDR3 bases are TGTGCCAGCATCAAAGGACAGCCCAATTCACCCCTCCACTTT. This codes for CASIKGQPNSPLHF.

This clonotype appeared a few times. The V and J genes are TRBV5-1 and TRBJ1-1; 11 bases match TRBD1. Germline lookup yields CDR1 SGHRS and CDR2 YFSETQ. The CDR3 has 16 amino acids. After removal of 1 base from V and 1 base from J, the junction contained 3 bases not matched to a gene. The CDR3 DNA reads TGCGCCAGCAGCTTGTTGGGACAGGGGGGGAACACTGAAGCTTTCTTT. Encoded protein: CASSLLGQGGNTEAFF. Full variable domain (rest looked up from reference TRBV5-1 and TRBJ1-1): KAGVTQTPRYLIKTRGQQVTLSCSPISGHRSVSWYQQTPGQGLQFLFEYFSETQRNKGNFPGRFSGRQFSNSRSEMNVSTLELGDSALYLCASSLLGQGGNTEAFFGQGTRLTVV.

This clonotype was counted many times. CDR3 in DNA: TGTGCCAGCAGCTTAGTCCTGCACTCTGGAAACACCATATATTTT. Amino acid sequence: CASSLVLHSGNTIYF. The rearrangement links TRBV7-2 to TRBJ1-3; D call uncertain. CDR1 is SGHTA, CDR2 FQGNSA, per germline. The CDR3 has 15 residues. The ends were cut back, 1 base at V and 0 bases at J, with 7 bases in the middle. Complete variable domain (other parts from reference TRBV7-2 and TRBJ1-3): GAGVSQSPSNKVTEKGKDVELRCDPISGHTALYWYRQSLGQGLEFLIYFQGNSAPDKSGLPSDRFSAERTGGSVSTLTIQRTQQEDSAVYLCASSLVLHSGNTIYFGEGSWLTVV.

This clonotype was seen repeatedly, ten times or more. The J gene is TRBJ1-2, the V gene TRBV5-1, with 10 bases fitting TRBD1. The CDR3 contains 16 residues. V shed 4 bases, J shed 7 bases, and the junction held 13 bases outside the gene matches. Germline assignment: CDR1 SGHRS and CDR2 YFSETQ. DNA of the CDR3: TGCGCCAGCAGCCTAGACAGGGGGCTGAGTCAGGTTGGCTACACCTTC. Amino acids: CASSLDRGLSQVGYTF.